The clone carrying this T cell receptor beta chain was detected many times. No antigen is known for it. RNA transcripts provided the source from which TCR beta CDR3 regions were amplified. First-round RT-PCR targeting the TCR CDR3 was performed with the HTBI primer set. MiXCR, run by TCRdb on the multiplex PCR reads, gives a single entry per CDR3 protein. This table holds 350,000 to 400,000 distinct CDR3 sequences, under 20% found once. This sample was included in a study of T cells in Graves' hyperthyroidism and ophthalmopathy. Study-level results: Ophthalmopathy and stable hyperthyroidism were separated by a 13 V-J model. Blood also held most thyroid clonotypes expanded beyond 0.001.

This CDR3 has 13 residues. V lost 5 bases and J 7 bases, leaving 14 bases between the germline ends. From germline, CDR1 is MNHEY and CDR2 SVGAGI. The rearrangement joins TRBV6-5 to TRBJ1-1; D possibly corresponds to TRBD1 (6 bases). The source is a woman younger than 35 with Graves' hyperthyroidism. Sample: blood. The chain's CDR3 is CASSLRTDYEAFF. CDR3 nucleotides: TGTGCCAGCAGTCTACGGACAGACTATGAAGCTTTCTTT.